What follows are 8 T cell receptor beta chains derived from one specimen sequenced in a study of Ad26.COV2.S vaccination and SARS-CoV-2 variants. Sequenced by immunoSEQ multiplex PCR; TCRdb stores in-frame clones only, minus some. The sample includes some 180,000 clones, roughly 89% of them seen just once. The specimen was peripheral blood, collected after recovery from COVID-19. All receptors derive from a human donor who had recovered from COVID-19.

The sample holds a few counts of this clone. The V and J genes are TRBV5-1 and TRBJ2-1, with D perhaps TRBD1 (6 bases). This CDR3 has 14 amino acids. Germline V gene lookup returns CDR1 SGHRS and CDR2 YFSETQ. Trimming pared 4 bases from V and 0 bases from J, leaving 8 bases between. CDR3 DNA: TGCGCCAGCAGCACGGACAGCTCCTACAATGAGCAGTTCTTC. It codes for CASSTDSSYNEQFF. Full variable domain (missing parts from reference TRBV5-1 and TRBJ2-1): KAGVTQTPRYLIKTRGQQVTLSCSPISGHRSVSWYQQTPGQGLQFLFEYFSETQRNKGNFPGRFSGRQFSNSRSEMNVSTLELGDSALYLCASSTDSSYNEQFFGPGTRLTVL.

The chain couples TRBV28 to TRBJ1-1; D call uncertain. V lost 10 bases to trimming and J lost 8 bases, with 11 bases between them. CDR1 and CDR2 (germline): MDHEN, SYDVKM. The CDR3 consists of 10 residues. The CDR3 DNA follows: TGTGCCACCAACGGGGAGGAAGCTTTCTTT. The encoded protein is CATNGEEAFF. Full variable domain (missing parts from reference TRBV28 and TRBJ1-1): DVKVTQSSRYLVKRTGEKVFLECVQDMDHENMFWYRQDPGLGLRLIYFSYDVKMKEKGDIPEGYSVSREKKERFSLILESASTNQTSMYLCATNGEEAFFGQGTRLTVV.

The V gene is TRBV19, the J gene TRBJ2-3, with 11 bases lining up with TRBD2. Germline V lookup: CDR1 LNHDA, CDR2 SQIVND (reference sequence). Germline trimming cut 10 bases from V and 4 bases from J; bases unmatched to any gene: 10. CDR3 length: 15 residues. CDR3 residues: CATRSGLAGPDTQYF. The CDR3 DNA follows: TGTGCCACCAGAAGTGGACTAGCGGGCCCAGATACGCAGTATTTT.

J is TRBJ1-3 and V is TRBV6-5; perhaps TRBD1 as D (6 bases). V was trimmed by 4 bases and J by 5 bases, leaving 12 bases between them. CDR3 length: 14 amino acids. CDR1 and CDR2 (germline): MNHEY, SVGAGI. CDR3 bases: TGTGCCAGCAGTTCGCGACAGGCTCGAAACACCATATATTTT. This codes for CASSSRQARNTIYF.

The genes are TRBV4-2 and TRBJ2-7; 7 bases agree with TRBD1. V trimming: 4 bases; J trimming: 0 bases; junction bases outside the gene matches: 6. The CDR3 consists of 15 residues. The germline CDR1 and CDR2 sequences are LGHNA and YNFKEQ. DNA of the CDR3: TGTGCCAGCAGCCCCTCGGACAGGCCCTCCTACGAGCAGTACTTC. Translating gives CASSPSDRPSYEQYF.

This chain links TRBV10-1 with TRBJ2-3, with 7 bases aligning to TRBD1. From germline, CDR1 is WNHNN and CDR2 SYGVQD (reference sequence). This CDR3 is 15 amino acids long. Trimming took 8 bases from V and 2 from J; bases not matched to a gene: 10. The DNA for the CDR3 is TGCGCCAGCCGGGGACAGAATGGACCCACAGATACGCAGTATTTT. Encoded protein: CASRGQNGPTDTQYF.

This chain uses TRBV11-2 with TRBJ2-3, with 9 bases that match TRBD1. The ends lost 5 bases at V and 1 base at J; junction bases unmatched: 4. Germline lookup yields CDR1 SGHAT and CDR2 FQNNGV. The CDR3 spans 15 residues. The CDR3 DNA is TGTGCCAGCAGCACGACAGGGGGTGGCACAGATACGCAGTATTTT. Amino acid sequence: CASSTTGGGTDTQYF.

This clone was seen just once. As DNA, the CDR3 is TGTGCCAGCATCCACGGGGGGCCCTACAATGAGCAGTTCTTC. Protein product: CASIHGGPYNEQFF. This chain joins TRBV28 and TRBJ2-1, with a possible D match to TRBD2 (7 bases). CDR3 length: 14 amino acids. Germline CDR1 reads MDHEN; CDR2 reads SYDVKM. Trimming took 7 bases from V and 2 from J, leaving 12 bases between them.